This T cell receptor beta chain is from a study of vaccination and CD4 T cells after COVID-19. In the study overall: Each convalescent patient was PCR positive for SARS-CoV-2 on nasal swab; roughly 10 cases were mild and one severe. Investigators drew the post-COVID samples a median roughly 98 days after diagnosis, with a range of 35 to 161. Overlapping spike pools from SARS-CoV-2 and HCoV-NL63, HCoV-OC43 and HCoV-229E served as culture stimuli.

Germline V CDR1 and CDR2: KGHDR, SFDVKD. The CDR3 totals 15 residues. V was trimmed by 3 bases and J by 4 bases, leaving 14 bases between them. There are a few counts of this clonotype. The antigen is unknown. The assay that was used to sequence DNA from cultured CD4+ T cells was the Oncomine TCR Beta short-read assay. CD4+ T cells were cultured, and genomic DNA was extracted from them. TCRdb re-called the PCR reads with MiXCR, one entry per CDR3 protein. The table records around 19,000 distinct CDR3 sequences, under 70% of them present only once. Treatment reported: roughly 11-day PBMC culture with coronavirus spike peptide pools or control peptides (ViraFEST assay).

The sequencing sample was made of CD4+ T cells from blood, cultured in vitro. This sequence joins TRBV24-1 and TRBJ1-2; TRBD1 might be the D (5 bases). The sequence came from a human donor who had recovered from COVID-19. The CDR3 region has the DNA TGTGCCACCAGTGATCGGGACGGGACGGTCTATGGCTACACCTTC. Amino acids: CATSDRDGTVYGYTF.